This TCR beta chain was identified during a study of cytomegalovirus exposure and HLA in healthy donors. Study-level information: It was reported in a later analysis that the same platform had been used for the 120 or so validation repertoires as for the roughly 670 first-cohort repertoires. General observations from the study: Rare sequences made up most TCRs, while some public TCRs were found in many donors. There were 150 or so TCR beta chains listed as cytomegalovirus-associated. Cytomegalovirus status was reportedly diagnosed by the classifier with high specificity and sensitivity.

The table came from immunoSEQ multiplex PCR; TCRdb's copy has only in-frame clones and leaves some out. This sample has roughly 140,000 clones, with 70% to 90% found just once. From germline, CDR1 is SGHNT and CDR2 YENEEA. Trimming shortened V by 6 bases and J by 7 bases, and 18 bases separated the two germline ends. The CDR3 contains 14 residues. Turning to this clone: Antigen specificity is unknown.

Material: PBMCs. This receptor was obtained from a woman younger than 30 in good health and CMV-seropositive. The J gene is TRBJ2-5, the V gene TRBV11-3, with D unclear. CDR3 nucleotides: TGTGCCAGCAGAGAGTTGGGTGCGAGAGGGACCCAGTACTTC. Translation: CASRELGARGTQYF. Filled out from reference TRBV11-3 and TRBJ2-5, the complete variable domain reads EAGVVQSPRYKIIEKKQPVAFWCNPISGHNTLYWYLQNLGQGPELLIRYENEEAVDDSQLPKDRFSAERLKGVDSTLKIQPAELGDSAVYLCASRELGARGTQYFGPGTRLLVL.